This note documents a single T cell receptor beta chain sequence. The antigen is undetermined. Healthy bone marrow donors formed the donor group. The PCR had 60 Vbeta and 13 Jbeta primers. Generated by immunoSEQ multiplex PCR, the TCRdb table keeps only in-frame clones and is missing some. The sample records about 92,000 clones, 84% being singletons. These data originate in a study of cytomegalovirus exposure and HLA in healthy donors. Whole-study results and caveats: Cytomegalovirus-associated status was assigned to 164 TCR beta chains. The sole available immune exposure information was CMV serostatus.

The sequence derives from a woman between 18 and 30 years old in good health and CMV-seropositive. Sequenced: PBMCs.

CDR3 protein: CASKEVRKSNQPQHF. The CDR3 region has the DNA TGTGCCAGCAAGGAGGTTCGTAAAAGCAATCAGCCCCAGCATTTT. The chain couples TRBV28 to TRBJ1-5; D gene uncertain. The germline gives CDR1 MDHEN, CDR2 SYDVKM. V was pared by 7 bases and J by 1 base, with 14 bases between. The CDR3 extends over 15 amino acids. The variable domain in full, with the rest retrieved from reference TRBV28 and TRBJ1-5, is DVKVTQSSRYLVKRTGEKVFLECVQDMDHENMFWYRQDPGLGLRLIYFSYDVKMKEKGDIPEGYSVSREKKERFSLILESASTNQTSMYLCASKEVRKSNQPQHFGDGTRLSIL.